The rows below give T cell receptor beta chains drawn from one sample of a study of CD8+ T cells in alopecia areata. The method was immunoSEQ multiplex PCR; TCRdb's version includes in-frame clones alone and lacks a portion of them. The sample records about 98,000 clones, around 44% being singletons. Sequencing used CD4+ T cells sorted from blood. Receptors were obtained from a human donor with alopecia areata. The CDR3 runs from the conserved cysteine through the conserved F or W. Each record gives: V gene, D gene, clone size, J gene, CDR3 DNA, CDR3 protein. The D gene is left open where the match is weak. Where a row states a size, it is once, few, many or the class of an expanded clone; other rows omit it.

v_call: TRBV29-1
d_call: TRBD1
clone_size: .
j_call: TRBJ2-4
cdr3_nt: TGCAGCGTTGCGCAGGGGGACCCCAAAAACATTCAGTACTTC
cdr3_aa: CSVAQGDPKNIQYF

v_call: TRBV29-1
d_call: TRBD1
clone_size: .
j_call: TRBJ1-3
cdr3_nt: TGCAGCGCCGAGGACAGGGCTGGAAACACCATATATTTT
cdr3_aa: CSAEDRAGNTIYF

v_call: TRBV30
d_call: .
clone_size: few
j_call: TRBJ2-3
cdr3_nt: TGTGCCTGGAGCGGAAGGCTAGTTGCAGATACGCAGTATTTT
cdr3_aa: CAWSGRLVADTQYF

v_call: TRBV18
d_call: .
clone_size: few
j_call: TRBJ2-3
cdr3_nt: TGTGCCAGCTCTCCCCCGCTGGGGACAGATACGCAGTATTTT
cdr3_aa: CASSPPLGTDTQYF

v_call: TRBV6-6
d_call: .
clone_size: few
j_call: TRBJ2-3
cdr3_nt: TGTGCCCTCAGGAGGGGGGTCGATTCAGATACGCAGTATTTT
cdr3_aa: CALRRGVDSDTQYF

v_call: TRBV6-5
d_call: .
clone_size: .
j_call: TRBJ2-4
cdr3_nt: TGTGCCAGAACACGGAACATTCAGTACTTC
cdr3_aa: CARTRNIQYF

v_call: TRBV27
d_call: TRBD1
clone_size: .
j_call: TRBJ2-7
cdr3_nt: TGTGCCAGCAGTCAGACAGGGCGGCACGAGCAGTACTTC
cdr3_aa: CASSQTGRHEQYF

v_call: TRBV30
d_call: .
clone_size: .
j_call: TRBJ1-2
cdr3_nt: TGTGCCTGGAGTCCCGGGGCCGAAGGCTACACCTTC
cdr3_aa: CAWSPGAEGYTF

v_call: TRBV29-1
d_call: .
clone_size: .
j_call: TRBJ2-7
cdr3_nt: TGCAGCGCCGAACAGGCCTACGAGCAGTACTTC
cdr3_aa: CSAEQAYEQYF

v_call: TRBV18
d_call: TRBD2
clone_size: few
j_call: TRBJ2-1
cdr3_nt: TGTGCCAGCTCCCGAACTAGCGGCAATGAGCAGTTCTTC
cdr3_aa: CASSRTSGNEQFF

v_call: TRBV29-1
d_call: .
clone_size: .
j_call: TRBJ2-7
cdr3_nt: TGCAGCGTTGAAGCATGGCAGGGATCAGAGCAGTACTTC
cdr3_aa: CSVEAWQGSEQYF

v_call: TRBV29-1
d_call: .
clone_size: .
j_call: TRBJ2-2
cdr3_nt: TGCAGCGTTGAAAGGGGCTCGAACACCGGGGAGCTGTTTTTT
cdr3_aa: CSVERGSNTGELFF

v_call: TRBV18
d_call: .
clone_size: few
j_call: TRBJ1-4
cdr3_nt: TGTGCCAGCTCACCAGGCGCTGCAACTAATGAAAAACTGTTTTTT
cdr3_aa: CASSPGAATNEKLFF

v_call: TRBV12-5
d_call: .
clone_size: .
j_call: TRBJ2-7
cdr3_nt: TGTGCTAGTGGTTTGGTAATCACGGGCTCCTACGAGCAGTACTTC
cdr3_aa: CASGLVITGSYEQYF

v_call: TRBV7-2
d_call: .
clone_size: .
j_call: TRBJ1-4
cdr3_nt: TGTGCCAGCCGACAGTCCCCTAATGAAAAACTGTTTTTT
cdr3_aa: CASRQSPNEKLFF

v_call: TRBV7-8
d_call: TRBD1
clone_size: few
j_call: TRBJ1-3
cdr3_nt: TGTGCCAGCAGCGGGCGACTCACAGGGGGATCTGGAAACACCATATATTTT
cdr3_aa: CASSGRLTGGSGNTIYF

v_call: TRBV30
d_call: .
clone_size: .
j_call: TRBJ2-7
cdr3_nt: TGTGCCTGGAGTACGTCTGGGGGATCCGAGCAGTACTTC
cdr3_aa: CAWSTSGGSEQYF

v_call: TRBV4-2
d_call: .
clone_size: few
j_call: TRBJ1-1
cdr3_nt: TGTGCCAGCAGCCAGGAGGCGGGTACTGAAGCTTTCTTT
cdr3_aa: CASSQEAGTEAFF

v_call: TRBV28
d_call: TRBD1
clone_size: .
j_call: TRBJ2-5
cdr3_nt: TGTGCCATTGCTCCGGACAGGTTTTTCCAAGAGACCCAGTACTTC
cdr3_aa: CAIAPDRFFQETQYF

v_call: TRBV11-2
d_call: TRBD2
clone_size: .
j_call: TRBJ2-7
cdr3_nt: TGTGCCAGCAGCCTAACTAGCGGGCGCTACGAGCAGTACTTC
cdr3_aa: CASSLTSGRYEQYF

v_call: TRBV2
d_call: TRBD1
clone_size: .
j_call: TRBJ1-1
cdr3_nt: TGTGCCAGCATGGCAGGGGGGCTGATGAACACTGAAGCTTTCTTT
cdr3_aa: CASMAGGLMNTEAFF

v_call: TRBV29-1
d_call: .
clone_size: few
j_call: TRBJ1-3
cdr3_nt: TGCAGCGTTGACAGGGGAAACACCATATATTTT
cdr3_aa: CSVDRGNTIYF

v_call: TRBV29-1
d_call: TRBD1
clone_size: .
j_call: TRBJ1-2
cdr3_nt: TGCAGCGTTGTAGCAGGGGGCGGCTACACCTTC
cdr3_aa: CSVVAGGGYTF

v_call: TRBV29-1
d_call: TRBD2
clone_size: few
j_call: TRBJ2-5
cdr3_nt: TGCAGCGTACCTAGCGGGAGGAGTGAGACCCAGTACTTC
cdr3_aa: CSVPSGRSETQYF

v_call: TRBV13
d_call: TRBD2
clone_size: once
j_call: TRBJ2-6
cdr3_nt: TGTGCCAGCACCCTTTACCGCGGGGGTTCGGGGGCCAACGTCCTGACTTTC
cdr3_aa: CASTLYRGGSGANVLTF

v_call: TRBV29-1
d_call: .
clone_size: .
j_call: TRBJ2-7
cdr3_nt: TGCAGCGTTGATAATATCCGGGGGGAGCAGTACTTC
cdr3_aa: CSVDNIRGEQYF

v_call: TRBV7-9
d_call: .
clone_size: .
j_call: TRBJ2-5
cdr3_nt: TGTGCCAGCAGCTCCGACGGCAGGAGCCAAGAGACCCAGTACTTC
cdr3_aa: CASSSDGRSQETQYF

v_call: TRBV5-1
d_call: .
clone_size: .
j_call: TRBJ1-1
cdr3_nt: TGCGCCAGCAGCTACCAGGCGGGGAACACTGAAGCTTTCTTT
cdr3_aa: CASSYQAGNTEAFF

v_call: TRBV7-3
d_call: .
clone_size: few
j_call: TRBJ2-6
cdr3_nt: TGTGCCAGCAGCTTAATGTCTGGGGCCAACGTCCTGACTTTC
cdr3_aa: CASSLMSGANVLTF

v_call: TRBV29-1
d_call: .
clone_size: .
j_call: TRBJ1-1
cdr3_nt: TGCAGCGTTGATCCCCGGGAGCTGGACACTGAAGCTTTCTTT
cdr3_aa: CSVDPRELDTEAFF

v_call: TRBV7-9
d_call: TRBD2
clone_size: .
j_call: TRBJ2-3
cdr3_nt: TGTGCCAGCACCCTGGGCGGGAGTGTGAATACGCAGTATTTT
cdr3_aa: CASTLGGSVNTQYF

v_call: TRBV7-9
d_call: TRBD2
clone_size: .
j_call: TRBJ2-5
cdr3_nt: TGTGCCAGCAGCTTAGGGGGACTAGCGGGAACGACGAGGACCCAGTACTTC
cdr3_aa: CASSLGGLAGTTRTQYF

v_call: TRBV20-1
d_call: .
clone_size: .
j_call: TRBJ2-1
cdr3_nt: TGCAGTGCTGACACCTACAATGAGCAGTTCTTC
cdr3_aa: CSADTYNEQFF

v_call: TRBV29-1
d_call: TRBD1
clone_size: few
j_call: TRBJ2-7
cdr3_nt: TGCAGCGTCCGGACCCGGGACAGGGGCGAGCAGTACTTC
cdr3_aa: CSVRTRDRGEQYF

v_call: TRBV5-1
d_call: TRBD1
clone_size: .
j_call: TRBJ2-1
cdr3_nt: TGCGCCAGCAGCTCCCAGGGGGCCCAAACCTACAATGAGCAGTTCTTC
cdr3_aa: CASSSQGAQTYNEQFF

v_call: TRBV10-3
d_call: .
clone_size: .
j_call: TRBJ2-3
cdr3_nt: TGTGCCAGCAACCTACCGACAGATACGCAGTATTTT
cdr3_aa: CASNLPTDTQYF

v_call: TRBV2
d_call: TRBD2
clone_size: .
j_call: TRBJ2-3
cdr3_nt: TGTGCCAGCAGACCCATAGCGGGGGTGACAGATACGCAGTATTTT
cdr3_aa: CASRPIAGVTDTQYF

v_call: TRBV28
d_call: TRBD1
clone_size: few
j_call: TRBJ2-7
cdr3_nt: TGTGCCAGCAGTTCGTCCTGGGGGGACAGGGGGGCCTACGAGCAGTACTTC
cdr3_aa: CASSSSWGDRGAYEQYF

v_call: TRBV9
d_call: .
clone_size: few
j_call: TRBJ1-2
cdr3_nt: TGTGCCAGCAGCGTCCTTCCCCCCGGGGACTATGGCTACACCTTC
cdr3_aa: CASSVLPPGDYGYTF

v_call: TRBV19
d_call: .
clone_size: many
j_call: TRBJ2-3
cdr3_nt: TGTGCCAGTAGTATGAGCGGCACAGATACGCAGTATTTT
cdr3_aa: CASSMSGTDTQYF

v_call: TRBV29-1
d_call: .
clone_size: few
j_call: TRBJ2-1
cdr3_nt: TGCAGCGTCGTCCCAGACCCGAGGGCGGATGAGCAGTTCTTC
cdr3_aa: CSVVPDPRADEQFF

v_call: TRBV29-1
d_call: .
clone_size: .
j_call: TRBJ1-4
cdr3_nt: TGCAGCGTTGAAGCGCTGGATGAAAAACTGTTTTTT
cdr3_aa: CSVEALDEKLFF

v_call: TRBV30
d_call: TRBD1
clone_size: few
j_call: TRBJ2-4
cdr3_nt: TGTGCCTGGAGTAGTCAGGGGGCGAACATTCAGTACTTC
cdr3_aa: CAWSSQGANIQYF

v_call: TRBV18
d_call: .
clone_size: .
j_call: TRBJ1-5
cdr3_nt: TGTGCCAGCTCACCAGAAGGAAATCAGCCCCAGCATTTT
cdr3_aa: CASSPEGNQPQHF

v_call: TRBV28
d_call: TRBD1
clone_size: .
j_call: TRBJ1-2
cdr3_nt: TGTGCCAGCAGAGGACAGGGGGCTAACTATGGCTACACCTTC
cdr3_aa: CASRGQGANYGYTF

v_call: TRBV11-2
d_call: TRBD1
clone_size: once
j_call: TRBJ2-3
cdr3_nt: TGTGCCAGCAGCTCAGGGGGTACATCGCAGTATTTT
cdr3_aa: CASSSGGTSQYF

v_call: TRBV30
d_call: .
clone_size: .
j_call: TRBJ1-5
cdr3_nt: TGTGCCTGGAGCCCACAGGATAGAGAGCCCCAGCATTTT
cdr3_aa: CAWSPQDREPQHF

v_call: TRBV2
d_call: TRBD2
clone_size: few
j_call: TRBJ2-3
cdr3_nt: TGTGCCAGCTCCCTAGCGGGGGGGCCAGTCGCAGATACGCAGTATTTT
cdr3_aa: CASSLAGGPVADTQYF

v_call: TRBV27
d_call: .
clone_size: .
j_call: TRBJ2-1
cdr3_nt: TGTGCCAGCGGAGCGCCCCGAGGGAATGAGCAGTTCTTC
cdr3_aa: CASGAPRGNEQFF

v_call: TRBV29-1
d_call: TRBD1
clone_size: few
j_call: TRBJ2-1
cdr3_nt: TGCAGCGGGGGACAGGGAAAGGCGCAGTTCTTC
cdr3_aa: CSGGQGKAQFF

v_call: TRBV30
d_call: TRBD2
clone_size: .
j_call: TRBJ2-3
cdr3_nt: TGTGCCTGGAGTGGCTCTAGCGGGAGCCAGGATACGCAGTATTTT
cdr3_aa: CAWSGSSGSQDTQYF

v_call: TRBV6-5
d_call: TRBD2
clone_size: .
j_call: TRBJ2-7
cdr3_nt: TGTGCCAGCAGTTACCCGAAAGCGGGGGAAGGCGAGCAGTACTTC
cdr3_aa: CASSYPKAGEGEQYF

v_call: TRBV29-1
d_call: .
clone_size: .
j_call: TRBJ1-1
cdr3_nt: TGCAGCGTTACAGTACTGAACACTGAAGCTTTCTTT
cdr3_aa: CSVTVLNTEAFF

v_call: TRBV29-1
d_call: .
clone_size: few
j_call: TRBJ2-3
cdr3_nt: TGCAGCGTTAAACGGGAGAAAGATACGCAGTATTTT
cdr3_aa: CSVKREKDTQYF